The entry below describes one T cell receptor (beta chain). Its antigen remains undetermined. No much larger clonotype is one base removed from it; base qualities were not supplied. This sample is part of a study of control samples from healthy donors and cancer patients (dated by TCRdb to the early 2020s). Library prep was done by the immunoSEQ multiplex PCR assay. The clones in this table, taken by TCRdb from immuneACCESS, are in-frame only. Not every clone is retained; where verified, under half of the shortfall comes from an unresolved V gene, and the cause of the rest is unknown. This sample is represented by some 94,000 clones; around 90% of them were singletons. The top ten clones comprise 8.5% to 10% of the sample. V loses 3 bases at its end and J loses 3 bases; junction bases beyond the gene matches: 7. Reading from cysteine to phenylalanine, the CDR3 counts 15 amino acids. The CDR3 DNA has 45 bases and is translated from base 1. CDR1 and CDR2 are read off the germline V gene as SQVTM and ANQGSEA.

This receptor chain uses TRBV29-1 and TRBJ1-2; TRBD1 lines up with 10 middle nucleotides. The source of this sequence is a woman aged 45-65 years with colorectal cancer. Input material: PBMCs. The CDR3 protein sequence reads: CSVDSGQGLDYGYTF. In nucleotide form, the sequence is TGCAGCGTTGATTCGGGACAGGGGTTGGACTATGGCTACACCTTC. The CDR3 plus the reference TRBV29-1 and TRBJ1-2 genes for the other parts give the full variable domain: SAVISQKPSRDICQRGTSLTIQCQVDSQVTMMFWYRQQPGQSLTLIATANQGSEATYESGFVIDKFPISRPNLTFSTLTVSNMSPEDSSIYLCSVDSGQGLDYGYTFGSGTRLTVV.